The 3 T cell receptor beta chains below were found in one sample sequenced in a study of tumor-infiltrating lymphocytes in primary liver carcinoma. Bulk tissue was left unsorted, and RNA and DNA were co-extracted from 20-30 mg of it. Priming with a constant-region primer yielded TCR beta cDNA from about 480 ng total RNA. ARM-PCR, slightly modified, supplied the TCR beta libraries through three nested multiplex PCR rounds. With TRBV1-TRBV30 forward primers and a C-beta reverse primer, the first two PCR rounds were run for around 10 cycles each. TCRdb reprocessed the multiplex PCR reads via MiXCR and lists one record per CDR3 protein. The repertoire has nearly 50,000 distinct CDR3 sequences, about 73% of them found once; the top ten carry about a quarter. The sample taken for sequencing was liver tumor tissue from sampling region 3. Sample subset: tumor region T3, left-lateral pole. The receptors here all came from a man aged 35 to 55 with primary liver carcinoma and hepatitis B virus infection.

This clonotype has just one count. Relative to the germline gene, one junction end is altered; a read error may explain this. This chain connects TRBV11-2 to TRBJ2-7; 9 positions agree with TRBD1. This CDR3 spans 15 amino acids. The germline V gene has CDR1 SGHAT and CDR2 FQNNGV. The CDR3 coding sequence is TGTGCCAGCGGCTCTACAGGGGGCTGGAGGTACGAACAGTACTTC. It specifies CASGSTGGWRYEQYF.

As concerns this clonotype: A much larger clonotype is one base distant, so this may be a read error. The CDR3 DNA is TGTGCCAGCAGCTTCACAGTCTCCTACGAGCAGTACTTC. Protein sequence: CASSFTVSYEQYF. The rearrangement joins TRBV7-9 to TRBJ2-7, with D uncertain. V gave up 3 bases and J gave up 0 bases, with 6 bases separating them. CDR1 is SEHNR and CDR2 is FQNEAQ in the germline V gene (reference sequence). The CDR3 loop spans 13 amino acids. Together with reference TRBV7-9 and TRBJ2-7, the CDR3 gives the full variable domain: DTGVSQNPRHKITKRGQNVTFRCDPISEHNRLYWYRQTLGQGPEFLTYFQNEAQLEKSRLLSDRFSAERPKGSFSTLEIQRTEQGDSAMYLCASSFTVSYEQYFGPGTRLTVT.

This clonotype was found a few times. J is TRBJ2-2 and V is TRBV19; D is ambiguous. The CDR3 is 14 amino acids. The germline V and J ends were trimmed by 7 bases and 0 bases, with 9 bases remaining between them. Germline loops: CDR1 LNHDA, CDR2 SQIVND (reference sequence). CDR3 in DNA: TGTGCCAGTATTCCGGCCTCGAACACCGGGGAGCTGTTTTTT. This codes for CASIPASNTGELFF.